The T cell receptor (beta chain) described here comes from a study of T cells expressing NK-cell markers. Background on the study: Most of the eight sequenced donors tested HCMV-seropositive; one tested seronegative.

TCRdb re-called the 5' RACE reads; one entry per CDR3 protein, DNA not given. The repertoire table contains 550,000 to 600,000 distinct CDR3 sequences. This CDR3 spans 15 amino acids. Findings and limits, study-wide: In a few donors, these clonotypes also led the CD3+CD56-NKG2C+ fraction.

Comments on this clonotype: Antigen: not known.

The sequencing input was blood T cells: a sorted CD56 or NKG2C T cell subset, CD4+ or CD8+ T cells, or bulk PBMC T cells (not recorded which). The chain has TRBV12-3 or TRBV12-4 and TRBJ2-2; TCRdb reports TRBD1, a call that lacks DNA to check it against. This sequence was found in a man aged 18 to 30 in good health. The CDR3 sequence: CASKGGGFVTGELFF.